The 2 T cell receptor beta chains in this list originate from one sample, sequenced in a study of T cells in women clearing cervical HPV infection. Assay: immunoSEQ multiplex PCR; the TCRdb copy retains only in-frame clones and omits some. Across 45,000 to 50,000 clones, the top ten clones capture approximately 34% of the sample. The sample consisted of blood buffy coat. The receptors here all came from a woman between 18 and 75 years old with a cervical HPV16 infection that either progressed to CIN3+ or cleared (not recorded which).

As concerns this clone: The missing CDR3 end, 3 residues past where the read stops, is filled in from the germline J gene. V gene TRBV20-1 combines with J gene TRBJ2-1; 10 positions agree with TRBD1. Germline trimming cut 8 bases from V and 2 bases from J; bases unmatched to any gene: 6. In germline, CDR1 is DFQATT, CDR2 SNEGSKA (reference sequence). This CDR3 region has 14 residues. The sequenced CDR3 bases are TGCAGTCCCCTCGGGACAGGGGCCTACAATGAG. This translates into CSPLGTGAYNE. The entire CDR3 protein is CSPLGTGAYNEQFF.

With respect to this clone: The read halts 3 residues ahead of the CDR3 end, with the missing end drawn from the germline J gene. The chain employs TRBV5-1 and TRBJ2-3; D not resolved. CDR1 SGHRS and CDR2 YFSETQ come from the germline V gene. Between the trimmed V and J ends, which lost 0 bases and 5 bases, there was a span of 13 bases. This CDR3 spans 15 amino acids. The CDR3 bases that were read are TGCGCCAGCAGCTTGGCGAGTTCGGGTGTAGATACG. Protein product: CASSLASSGVDT. In full, the CDR3 is CASSLASSGVDTQYF.